This T cell receptor beta chain was obtained from a study of shared clonotypes between healthy human individuals (dated by TCRdb to 2019 to 2021). In the study overall: A couple of women and three men aged 18 to 49 years were included in the cohort. For each donor, CD4 naive and CD4 memory were each given three plates, CD8 naive was given two plates, and CD8 memory was given one plate. Blood TCR repertoires of five healthy adults were deeply sequenced to estimate repertoire size and the extent of clonotype sharing between individuals. Different laboratories and diverse techniques were used to prepare libraries and sequence TCR repertoires, to increase sequencing depth and limit assay-specific biases. Per donor, leukapheresis produced somewhere between about 0.94 and 8.9 billion PBMCs. Overall results and qualifications from the work: When a handful of donors were compared, the shared fraction of clonotypes was roughly 4.8% for naive CD4, approximately 3.5% for naive CD8, 2% to 2.5% for memory CD4, and about 0.36% for memory CD8. Sampling was restricted to blood, and TCR repertoires in tissue are likely to differ from TCR repertoires in blood. Higher generation probabilities were observed for clonotypes shared by all four sorted-subset donors than for non-shared clonotypes. Rarefaction of sorted-subset datasets indicated incomplete sequencing despite the large sequencing depth. Based on pairwise subsampling, the degree of clonotype sharing among donors was expected to be affected by sequencing depth. Estimated clonotype richness was generally larger for naive than for memory subsets. Because the study included only a small number of donors, the genetic and exposure-history diversity represented was limited.

For CDR1 and CDR2, the germline V gene lists SGDLS and YYNGEE. For this chain, trimming is 2 bases at the V end and 4 bases at the J end, and the number of junction bases without a gene match is 8. The CDR3 runs 17 amino acids, cysteine and phenylalanine included. Kept here is only the CDR3 DNA, which spans 51 bases and is read in frame from base 1. To note about this clone: It lacks a known antigen. Base qualities are missing; no much larger clone stands one base away.

Using the deep immunoSEQ assay, multiplex PCR amplified TCR CDR3 regions from genomic DNA. For each cell subset, the extracted genomic DNA was distributed evenly across all wells of several immunoSEQ 96-well plates, and each plate served as one replicate. For sorted subsets, 200 to 250 ng of genomic DNA, equivalent to 25,000 to 35,000 T cell genomes, went into each replicate PCR. Purified libraries were measured with a Qubit 3.0 fluorometer, size-checked on a Bioanalyzer 2100, and measured again with the KAPA Library Quantification kit. Every immunoSEQ 96-well plate was sequenced on a separate single-read 150-cycle Illumina NextSeq 550 flow cell. The original pipeline was this. Because only junctional sequences without quality scores were contained in the immunoSEQ output, filtering matching that applied to full-length reads could not be performed. Sequences were annotated with PyIR, a Python wrapper for IgBLAST v1.9, and V/J genes and CDR3 were assigned using IMGT germline references. Reads were removed for weak V/J assignments (E-value above 1e-6), missing CDR3, stop codons, out-of-frame junctions, or ambiguous translated residues. V3J clonotypes were defined as sequences sharing an identical inferred V gene, J gene, and CDR3 amino acid sequence. Percentage overlap between repertoires was calculated by dividing the number of shared unique clonotypes by the size of the smaller repertoire. RTK rarefaction, the Chao1 estimator, and Recon v2.1 estimates of unobserved clonotypes were used to assess repertoire richness. Generation probabilities for all TCRbeta clonotypes obtained by the gDNA method from a few donors were computed using OLGA. This immuneACCESS table, as held by TCRdb, lists in-frame sequences with V and J called but not all clones. Of the missing ones, under half trace to an unresolved V gene in checked studies; the others have no known cause. The V and J calls and clone size are taken from that table; D and trimming were inferred from the DNA. This sample is represented by hundreds of thousands of clones; 92% of them were singletons. Of the sample, approximately 24% is held by the ten largest clones.

For the CD8 naive samples, CD45RO-negative cells were positively selected for CCR7, yielding a CD45RA+CCR7+ population from which TemRA cells were excluded. Donors were healthy HIV-negative adults with no recently reported acute infections or vaccinations. Every donor was a Caucasian adult living in Nashville, Tennessee, USA. Blood was obtained by leukapheresis, after which PBMCs were separated by Ficoll-Histopaque density gradient centrifugation and cryopreserved in liquid nitrogen vapor phase. Analytical flow cytometry was used to check the purity and quantity of every magnetically sorted T cell population. Genomic DNA was isolated from each sorted fraction and quantified by UV absorbance on a Nanodrop 2000c.

This sequence originates from a young man in good health. The sequence is built from TRBV9 and TRBJ2-3; 12 bases in the junction line up with TRBD1. Input material: naive CD8+ T cells sorted from blood. The sample's cell subset or site label, in plain terms: CD45RA+CCR7+. The CDR3 reads as follows: CASSVEVGTGGADTQYF. The bases are TGTGCCAGCAGCGTGGAAGTCGGGACAGGGGGCGCAGATACGCAGTATTTT.